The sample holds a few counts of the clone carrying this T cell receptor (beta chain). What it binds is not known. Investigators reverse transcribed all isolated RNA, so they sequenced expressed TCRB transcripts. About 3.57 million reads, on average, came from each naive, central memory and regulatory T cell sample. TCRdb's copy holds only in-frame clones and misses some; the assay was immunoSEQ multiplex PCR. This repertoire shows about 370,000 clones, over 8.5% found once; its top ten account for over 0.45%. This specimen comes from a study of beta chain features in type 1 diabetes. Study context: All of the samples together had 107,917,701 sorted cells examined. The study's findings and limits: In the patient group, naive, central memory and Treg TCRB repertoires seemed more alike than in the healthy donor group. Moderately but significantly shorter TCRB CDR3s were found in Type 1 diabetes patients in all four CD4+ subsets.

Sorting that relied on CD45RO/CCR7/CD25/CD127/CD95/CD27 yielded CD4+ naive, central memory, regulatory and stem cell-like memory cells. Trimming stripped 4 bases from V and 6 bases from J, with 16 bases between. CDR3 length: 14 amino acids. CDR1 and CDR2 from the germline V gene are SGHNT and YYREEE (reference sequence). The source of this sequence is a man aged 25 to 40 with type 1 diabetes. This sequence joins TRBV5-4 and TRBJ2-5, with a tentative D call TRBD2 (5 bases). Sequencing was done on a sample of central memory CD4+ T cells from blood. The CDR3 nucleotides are TGTGCCAGCAGCCCCACTAGGGCGCGGCAGACCCAGTACTTC. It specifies CASSPTRARQTQYF. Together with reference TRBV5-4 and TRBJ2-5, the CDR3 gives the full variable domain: ETGVTQSPTHLIKTRGQQVTLRCSSQSGHNTVSWYQQALGQGPQFIFQYYREEENGRGNFPPRFSGLQFPNYSSELNVNALELDDSALYLCASSPTRARQTQYFGPGTRLLVL.